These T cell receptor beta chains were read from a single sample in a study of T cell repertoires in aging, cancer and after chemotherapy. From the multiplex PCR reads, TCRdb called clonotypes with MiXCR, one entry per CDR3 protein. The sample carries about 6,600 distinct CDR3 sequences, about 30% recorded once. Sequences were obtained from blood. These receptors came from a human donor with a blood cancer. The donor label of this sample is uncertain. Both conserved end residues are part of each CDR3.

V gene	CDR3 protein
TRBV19	CASTLRLANQPQHF
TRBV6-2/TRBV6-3	CASSYGQGVLPGETQYF
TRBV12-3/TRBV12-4	CASIQPGGHGYTF
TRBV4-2	CASGHKRGGGYNEQFF
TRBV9	CASSASGGAGELFF
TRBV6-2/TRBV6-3	CASSPHGRDTNEKLFF
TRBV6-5	CASSYSGGASLGEQYF
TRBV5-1	CASSRGDPTGTGELFF
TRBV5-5	CASSFGTVNTGELFF
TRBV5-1	CASSLTGGHTGELFF
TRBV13	CASSPEGSGTDTQYF
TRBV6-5	CASMSSTMKKLFF
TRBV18	CASSPTVSDTQYF
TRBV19	CASSIIRTSTDTQYF
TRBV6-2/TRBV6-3	CASSYGTGGGSNQPQHF
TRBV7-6	CASSLVRASGGTGELFF
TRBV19	CASSPGRRLAKNIQYF
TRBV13	CASSLERQLDSGANVLTF
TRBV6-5	CASSRQGQYSGNTIYF
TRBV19	CASSNRINSPLHF
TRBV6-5	CASSSTRSEGYTF
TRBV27	CASSLMTASGGQETQYF
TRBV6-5	CASRIFGGAGETQYF
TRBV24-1	CATSGQGARELFF
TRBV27	CASSLSPYTGELFF
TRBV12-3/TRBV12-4	CASSRHSGLDTQYF
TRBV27	CASSRQGATNEKLFF